The entry that follows covers one T cell receptor beta chain sequence. The antigen is not known. The data were obtained in a study of PD-1 blockade in classical Hodgkin lymphoma. Overall study findings and caveats: In newly diagnosed patients, baseline TCR diversity was reportedly below that of healthy donors.

CDR1 and CDR2 (germline): SGHTA, FQGTGA. This CDR3 is 13 amino acids long. Trimming took off 5 bases at V and 6 bases at J, with 14 bases between the two ends. The sample's time point: cycle 4 day 1 (C4D1), after about 6 weeks of nivolumab. After autologous stem cell transplantation all patients relapsed, and prior brentuximab vedotin exposure differed between cohorts. Produced via immunoSEQ multiplex PCR; TCRdb's table is partial and in-frame only. The table has about 44,000 clones, roughly 70% seen once. This chain uses TRBV7-3 with TRBJ2-7; a weak D match, TRBD2 (5 bases). This sample comprised peripheral blood mononuclear cells (PBMCs), obtained before the fourth cycle of nivolumab. The receptor was derived from a human donor with classical Hodgkin lymphoma. The chain's CDR3 is CASSPNGVGEQYF. The CDR3 DNA is TGTGCCAGCAGCCCCAACGGGGTCGGCGAGCAGTACTTC.